These 28 T cell receptor beta chains originate from one sample sequenced in a study of CD8 T cells in Susac syndrome. With random hexamers, roughly 0.45 to 1 ug RNA was reverse transcribed. TCRdb independently ran MiXCR on the immunoSEQ multiplex PCR reads; one entry per CDR3 protein. The sample consists of about 200,000 distinct CDR3 sequences, 92% of them appearing once. The material sequenced was CD8+ T cells from PBMCs. Receptor source: a human donor with multiple sclerosis.

The chain recombines TRBV15 with TRBJ2-3; no clear D. CDR1 is LNHNV and CDR2 is YYDKDF in the germline V gene (reference sequence). The germline V and J ends were trimmed by 5 bases and 5 bases, with 8 bases remaining between them. The CDR3 consists of 12 residues. Here the CDR3 DNA reads TGTGCCACCAGCCCTATGCAAGATACGCAGTATTTT. It is translated as CATSPMQDTQYF.

The rearrangement links TRBV12-3 or TRBV12-4 to TRBJ1-1; no clear D. The CDR3 runs to 15 residues. Trimming pared 2 bases from V and 1 base from J, leaving 11 bases between. The CDR3 reads CASSLLLDSNTEAFF. The DNA of the CDR3 is TGTGCCAGCAGTTTACTCCTGGACTCGAACACTGAAGCTTTCTTT.

This chain uses TRBV20-1 with TRBJ1-2; D is unresolved. Trimming took off 0 bases at V and 2 bases at J, with 10 bases between the two ends. Germline V gene sequence: CDR1 DFQATT, CDR2 SNEGSKA (reference sequence). This CDR3 is 14 amino acids long. DNA for the CDR3: TGCAGTGCTAGAGATATTCAGGAAAACTATGGCTACACCTTC. It encodes CSARDIQENYGYTF.

V usage is TRBV7-9 and J usage is TRBJ2-1; 8 bases line up with TRBD2. Germline V gene data show CDR1 as SEHNR and CDR2 as FQNEAQ (reference sequence). This CDR3 is 15 amino acids long. Trimming at V came to 4 bases and at J to 5 bases, leaving 7 bases not matched to a gene. This chain's CDR3 is CASSSGLGKDNEQFF. The CDR3 nucleotides are TGTGCCAGCAGCTCGGGACTAGGAAAAGACAATGAGCAGTTCTTC. The entire variable domain, with the rest obtained from reference TRBV7-9 and TRBJ2-1, is as follows: DTGVSQNPRHKITKRGQNVTFRCDPISEHNRLYWYRQTLGQGPEFLTYFQNEAQLEKSRLLSDRFSAERPKGSFSTLEIQRTEQGDSAMYLCASSSGLGKDNEQFFGPGTRLTVL.

The chain recombines TRBV3-1 with TRBJ1-6; D unresolved. This CDR3 comprises 15 residues. The V gene lost 1 base and the J gene lost 9 bases, with 13 bases spanning the gap. The germline gives CDR1 LGHDT, CDR2 YNNKEL (reference sequence). CDR3: CASSQAAGGGSPLHF. The CDR3 DNA follows: TGTGCCAGCAGCCAAGCGGCAGGAGGAGGTTCACCCCTCCACTTT.

This clonotype was detected once. The chain carries TRBV7-3 and TRBJ2-1, with D possibly being TRBD2 (6 bases). Germline CDR1 is SGHTA and CDR2 is FQGTGA. This CDR3 spans 16 amino acids. V was pared by 2 bases and J by 2 bases, with 13 bases between. CDR3 DNA sequence: TGTGCCAGCAGCTTAGGATGGGGGGAGGCCTACAATGAGCAGTTCTTC. Translated: CASSLGWGEAYNEQFF.

This sequence joins TRBV10-2 and TRBJ2-1; D is unresolved. V was trimmed by 11 bases and J by 0 bases, leaving 14 bases between them. The CDR3 spans 14 residues. Per the germline V gene, CDR1 is WSHSY and CDR2 is SAAADI. CDR3: CAVIRASSYNEQFF. The CDR3 DNA reads TGCGCCGTGATACGGGCGAGCTCCTACAATGAGCAGTTCTTC.

The V and J genes are TRBV2 and TRBJ2-5; D is unresolved. The CDR3 sequence is 11 residues long. Germline CDR1 and CDR2: SNHLY and FYNNEI. Trimming took 6 bases from V and 5 from J, leaving 7 bases between them. Here the CDR3 DNA reads TGTGCCAGCAGCGATTATGAGACCCAGTACTTC. Amino acids: CASSDYETQYF. The full variable domain, rest sourced from reference TRBV2 and TRBJ2-5, is EPEVTQTPSHQVTQMGQEVILRCVPISNHLYFYWYRQILGQKVEFLVSFYNNEISEKSEIFDDQFSVERPDGSNFTLKIRSTKLEDSAMYFCASSDYETQYFGPGTRLLVL.

This clonotype was detected only once. V usage is TRBV6-2 or TRBV6-3 and J usage is TRBJ2-1; possible D gene TRBD2, 5 bases. V lost 5 bases and J lost 8, with 16 bases in between. The germline CDR1 and CDR2 sequences are MNHEY and SVGEGT. The CDR3 is 14 residues long. CDR3 nucleotide sequence: TGTGCCAGCAGTCACCTACCGGACTGGCATGAGCAGTTCTTC. It codes for CASSHLPDWHEQFF.

The chain combines TRBV7-9 with TRBJ2-3, with no clear D. CDR1 is SEHNR, CDR2 FQNEAQ, per germline (reference sequence). With 5 bases removed from V and 5 bases from J, the gap between germline ends came to 8 bases. The CDR3 is 12 amino acids. The CDR3 here is CASSDRKDTQYF. The CDR3, as DNA: TGTGCCAGCAGCGACCGAAAAGATACGCAGTATTTT.

This clonotype was counted a few times. V is TRBV19 and J is TRBJ2-4; no firm D call. The V gene lost 6 bases and the J gene lost 5 bases, with 8 bases spanning the gap. This CDR3 region has 12 residues. The germline CDR1 and CDR2 sequences are LNHDA and SQIVND (reference sequence). CDR3 sequence (DNA): TGTGCCAGTAGCCCGTCCCAAAACATTCAGTACTTC. Its translation is CASSPSQNIQYF. The full variable domain, with the rest looked up from reference TRBV19 and TRBJ2-4, is DGGITQSPKYLFRKEGQNVTLSCEQNLNHDAMYWYRQDPGQGLRLIYYSQIVNDFQKGDIAEGYSVSREKKESFPLTVTSAQKNPTAFYLCASSPSQNIQYFGAGTRLSVL.

The chain's CDR3 is CASSDRDRAYEQYF. CDR3 in DNA: TGTGCCAGCTCAGACCGGGACAGGGCCTACGAGCAGTACTTC. The genes are TRBV18 and TRBJ2-7, with 9 bases that match TRBD1. Germline V gene data show CDR1 as KGHSH and CDR2 as LQKENI. V shed 5 bases, J shed 2 bases, and the junction held 4 bases outside the gene matches. The CDR3 sequence is 14 residues long.

The CDR3 here is CASSAFAGGGNNEQFF. The CDR3 DNA sequence: TGTGCCAGCAGCGCCTTCGCCGGGGGGGGTAACAATGAGCAGTTCTTC. The chain links TRBV9 to TRBJ2-1, with 8 nucleotides matching TRBD2. V was pared by 3 bases and J by 5 bases, with 10 bases of the junction left unmatched. This CDR3 has 16 amino acids. Per germline, CDR1 SGDLS and CDR2 YYNGEE.

The chain combines TRBV19 with TRBJ1-6, with 7 bases fitting TRBD1. CDR3 length: 16 amino acids. CDR1 and CDR2 from the germline V gene are LNHDA and SQIVND (reference sequence). The V gene end was trimmed by 5 bases and the J gene end by 4 bases; junction bases not matched to a gene: 8. The CDR3: CASSLGTVTYNSPLHF. The CDR3 nucleotides read TGTGCCAGTAGTCTCGGGACAGTAACTTATAATTCACCCCTCCACTTT.

CDR3: CASLSAWGTEAFF. CDR3 DNA sequence: TGTGCCAGCCTTTCGGCGTGGGGCACTGAAGCTTTCTTT. The rearrangement joins TRBV6-1 to TRBJ1-1; no firm D call. V lost 8 bases and J lost 4, with 14 bases in between. The length of the CDR3 is 13 residues. CDR1 MNHNS and CDR2 SASEGT come from the germline V gene.

The chain employs TRBV9 and TRBJ2-1; 7 bases map to TRBD2. Per the germline V gene, CDR1 is SGDLS and CDR2 is YYNGEE. V dropped 3 bases and J dropped 8; count of bases not matched to a gene: 5. The CDR3 contains 13 residues. CDR3 sequence reads: CASSAPAGDEQFF. In DNA form, the CDR3 reads TGTGCCAGCAGCGCCCCGGCGGGGGATGAGCAGTTCTTC.

The chain couples TRBV29-1 to TRBJ2-2, with D possibly being TRBD1 (5 bases). V was pared by 6 bases and J by 0 bases, with 8 bases between. Germline V gives CDR1 SQVTM, CDR2 ANQGSEA. The CDR3 sequence is 13 residues long. The CDR3 is CSVLGANTGELFF. CDR3 nucleotide sequence: TGCAGCGTCCTAGGGGCGAACACCGGGGAGCTGTTTTTT.

The V call is TRBV28, the J call TRBJ1-1; TRBD1 matches at 7 bases. Germline assignment: CDR1 MDHEN and CDR2 SYDVKM. CDR3 length: 16 amino acids. The J segment lost 5 bases and the V segment lost 8 bases, leaving 17 bases of the junction unmatched. The CDR3 is CASHRTRTGRWTEAFF. The CDR3 DNA reads as TGTGCCAGCCATCGAACAAGGACAGGCAGGTGGACTGAAGCTTTCTTT.

The chain joins TRBV9 to TRBJ2-3, with TRBD2 matching 7 bases. This CDR3 has 13 amino acids. The junction had 0 bases not matched to a gene; V was cut back by 0 bases and J by 5 bases. Germline loops: CDR1 SGDLS, CDR2 YYNGEE. Here the CDR3 reads CASSVASGDTQYF. The CDR3 nucleotides are TGTGCCAGCAGCGTAGCTAGCGGAGATACGCAGTATTTT.

The V call is TRBV5-4, the J call TRBJ2-7; no reliable D call. CDR3 size: 11 residues. Germline CDR1 reads SGHNT; CDR2 reads YYREEE (reference sequence). Trimming pared 0 bases from V and 7 bases from J, leaving 5 bases between. The CDR3 reads CASSLAWEQYF. CDR3 coding DNA: TGTGCCAGCAGCTTGGCGTGGGAGCAGTACTTC.

This clonotype was seen a handful of times. The V and J genes are TRBV6-2 or TRBV6-3 and TRBJ2-7, with D possibly being TRBD2 (5 bases). In germline, CDR1 is MNHEY, CDR2 SVGEGT. The CDR3 is 12 residues long. Trimming took 5 bases from V and 2 from J, leaving 7 bases between them. The CDR3 spells CASSTGTYEQYF. The CDR3 DNA sequence: TGTGCCAGCAGTACCGGGACCTACGAGCAGTACTTC.

In its sample, this clonotype was seen once. The chain carries TRBV7-9 and TRBJ1-1; 10 bases line up with TRBD1. With V trimmed by 4 bases and J by 6 bases, 5 bases remained unmatched. CDR1 and CDR2 (germline): SEHNR, FQNEAQ (reference sequence). This CDR3 spans 14 amino acids. The CDR3 sequence is CASSWTGGMAEAFF. The CDR3, as DNA: TGTGCCAGCAGCTGGACAGGGGGAATGGCTGAAGCTTTCTTT. Combining the CDR3 with reference TRBV7-9 and TRBJ1-1 gives the whole variable domain DTGVSQNPRHKITKRGQNVTFRCDPISEHNRLYWYRQTLGQGPEFLTYFQNEAQLEKSRLLSDRFSAERPKGSFSTLEIQRTEQGDSAMYLCASSWTGGMAEAFFGQGTRLTVV.

V and J are TRBV5-6 and TRBJ1-1; 9 positions agree with TRBD1. The CDR3 consists of 15 residues. Germline V gene data show CDR1 as SGHDT and CDR2 as YYEEEE. Losses at the gene ends were 4 bases for V and 5 bases for J; bases not matched to a gene: 9. Here the CDR3 reads CASSLIQGAYTEAFF. As DNA, the CDR3 is TGTGCCAGCAGCCTTATACAGGGGGCTTATACTGAAGCTTTCTTT. Based on the CDR3 plus reference TRBV5-6 and TRBJ1-1, the full variable domain is DAGVTQSPTHLIKTRGQQVTLRCSPKSGHDTVSWYQQALGQGPQFIFQYYEEEERQRGNFPDRFSGHQFPNYSSELNVNALLLGDSALYLCASSLIQGAYTEAFFGQGTRLTVV.

The chain uses TRBV4-3 and TRBJ2-7; 8 bases match TRBD1. Looked up from germline, CDR1 is LGHNA and CDR2 is YSLEER. Trimming removed 1 base from V and 1 base from J; junction bases left unmatched: 12. The CDR3 has 18 amino acids. The CDR3, as DNA: TGCGCCAGCAGCCAAGGCCCCGTGACAGGGGTCGGGTCCTACGAGCAGTACTTC. Translation gives CASSQGPVTGVGSYEQYF.

The gene calls are TRBV7-9 and TRBJ2-7; the match to TRBD1 covers 9 bases. The V and J ends lost 5 bases and 2 bases, in that order; junction bases with no gene match: 7. The germline gives CDR1 SEHNR, CDR2 FQNEAQ (reference sequence). The CDR3 sequence is 15 residues long. The DNA for the CDR3 is TGTGCCAGCAGCCCGATGACAGGGGGAGCCTACGAGCAGTACTTC. This gives the protein CASSPMTGGAYEQYF.

The chain couples TRBV5-4 to TRBJ2-3, with 11 bases identical to TRBD2. Per germline, CDR1 SGHNT and CDR2 YYREEE (reference sequence). After removal of 1 base from V and 0 bases from J, the junction contained 16 bases not matched to a gene. The length of the CDR3 is 21 residues. The CDR3 sequence is CASSLSLLAGGNVPSTDTQYF. As DNA, the CDR3 is TGTGCCAGCAGCTTGAGTCTTCTAGCGGGAGGCAATGTACCTAGCACAGATACGCAGTATTTT.

The rearrangement links TRBV5-6 to TRBJ1-2; tentatively, D is TRBD1 (5 bases). This CDR3 comprises 14 residues. CDR1 is SGHDT and CDR2 is YYEEEE in the germline V gene. The ends were cut back, 0 bases at V and 1 base at J, with 7 bases in the middle. CDR3 in amino acids: CASSLGGLNYGYTF. CDR3 sequence (DNA): TGTGCCAGCAGCTTGGGGGGCCTTAACTATGGCTACACCTTC. The full variable domain, rest sourced from reference TRBV5-6 and TRBJ1-2, is DAGVTQSPTHLIKTRGQQVTLRCSPKSGHDTVSWYQQALGQGPQFIFQYYEEEERQRGNFPDRFSGHQFPNYSSELNVNALLLGDSALYLCASSLGGLNYGYTFGSGTRLTVV.

This chain uses TRBV7-8 with TRBJ2-7, with D possibly matching TRBD1 (6 bases). This CDR3 is built from 16 residues. CDR1 is SGHVS, CDR2 FQNEAQ, per germline. V dropped 5 bases and J dropped 2 bases, with 19 bases sitting between them. The CDR3 region is CASSPYRDGETYEQYF. CDR3 DNA: TGTGCCAGCAGCCCCTACAGGGACGGGGAAACCTACGAGCAGTACTTC.